The next 11 T cell receptor beta chains were all read from a single sample in a study of cytomegalovirus exposure and HLA in healthy donors. 60 Vbeta and 13 Jbeta primers were used in PCR. Here immunoSEQ multiplex PCR was the method, and the copy in TCRdb shows in-frame clones only, minus some. The sample contains about 130,000 clones, approximately 84% of which appear only once. Material for sequencing was PBMCs. The receptors derive from a woman in her thirties or forties in good health and CMV-seronegative.

This sequence joins TRBV6-5 and TRBJ1-2; 7 nucleotides agree with TRBD1. CDR1 is MNHEY and CDR2 is SVGAGI in the germline V gene. V lost 7 bases, J lost 7 bases, and 6 bases stayed unmatched. The CDR3 covers 12 residues. Here the CDR3 reads CASKGTAPGYTF. The CDR3 DNA reads as TGTGCCAGCAAAGGGACAGCTCCTGGCTACACCTTC.

The chain has TRBV2 and TRBJ1-5, with 8 bases matching TRBD1. CDR3 length equals 14 residues. The trim removed 4 bases at V and 5 bases at J, leaving 4 bases unmatched. CDR1 and CDR2 from the germline V gene are SNHLY and FYNNEI. The CDR3 DNA follows: TGTGCCAGCAGTGTACGACAGGGGCATCAGCCCCAGCATTTT. Its protein product is CASSVRQGHQPQHF.

The chain carries TRBV7-6 and TRBJ2-1, with TRBD2 identical over 7 bases. CDR3 length equals 15 residues. J gave up 6 bases and V 1 base, and 6 bases lay outside the gene matches. Germline V gene lookup returns CDR1 SGHVS and CDR2 FNYEAQ. The CDR3 spells CASSLEAGPINEQFF. CDR3 bases: TGTGCCAGCAGCTTAGAAGCGGGGCCCATCAATGAGCAGTTCTTC. The complete variable domain, with remaining parts taken from reference TRBV7-6 and TRBJ2-1, reads GAGVSQSPRYKVTKRGQDVALRCDPISGHVSLYWYRQALGQGPEFLTYFNYEAQQDKSGLPNDRFSAERPEGSISTLTIQRTEQRDSAMYRCASSLEAGPINEQFFGPGTRLTVL.

The chain links TRBV28 to TRBJ2-3; tentative D call: TRBD2 (5 bases). This CDR3 region has 13 residues. Trimming shortened V by 5 bases and J by 2 bases, and 8 bases separated the two germline ends. Per germline, CDR1 MDHEN and CDR2 SYDVKM. The CDR3 reads CASSGSFTDTQYF. DNA for the CDR3: TGTGCCAGCAGTGGGAGTTTCACAGATACGCAGTATTTT.

V usage is TRBV28 and J usage is TRBJ1-1; the D gene is possibly TRBD1 (6 bases). Germline-derived CDR1 and CDR2 are MDHEN and SYDVKM. V lost 1 base and J 6 bases, leaving 12 bases between the germline ends. CDR3 size: 14 residues. CDR3 loop: CASSLFGGAAEAFF. The CDR3 bases are TGTGCCAGCAGTTTATTTGGGGGCGCGGCTGAAGCTTTCTTT.

This chain uses TRBV19 with TRBJ1-2; 7 bases map to TRBD1. The CDR3 extends over 13 amino acids. Germline V gene lookup returns CDR1 LNHDA and CDR2 SQIVND (reference sequence). Losses at the gene ends were 6 bases for V and 4 bases for J; bases not matched to a gene: 5. CDR3 nucleotides: TGTGCCAGTAGCCCCGGGACAGTCTATGGCTACACCTTC. Protein: CASSPGTVYGYTF.

This clone was counted once. The rearrangement joins TRBV5-6 to TRBJ2-3; maybe TRBD1 (6 bases). CDR1 is SGHDT and CDR2 is YYEEEE in the germline V gene. This CDR3 has 15 amino acids. V was shortened by 6 bases and J by 3 bases, with 17 bases between the two germline ends. For the CDR3, the DNA is TGTGCCAGCAACCTCCGGCAGGGGTTAACAGATACGCAGTATTTT. Protein product: CASNLRQGLTDTQYF.

This sequence joins TRBV20-1 and TRBJ1-1; D uncertain. The CDR3 sequence is 10 residues long. Per germline, CDR1 DFQATT and CDR2 SNEGSKA (reference sequence). V was pared by 3 bases and J by 11 bases, with 10 bases between. DNA of the CDR3: TGCAGTGCTAGTTACCGGGAGGCTTTCTTT. Amino acid sequence: CSASYREAFF.

The V and J genes are TRBV28 and TRBJ1-2, with D unclear. The V end lost 6 bases, the J end lost 1 base, and 18 bases lay between the germline ends. CDR3 length equals 16 residues. Per germline, CDR1 MDHEN and CDR2 SYDVKM. In DNA, the CDR3 is TGTGCCAGCAGCCCCCGCGGTGGCCGGATTAACTATGGCTACACCTTC. Its protein is CASSPRGGRINYGYTF.

The chain joins TRBV5-4 to TRBJ2-5, with D unclear. Trimming took off 1 base at V and 0 bases at J, with 7 bases between the two ends. CDR3 size: 14 residues. From germline, CDR1 is SGHNT and CDR2 YYREEE (reference sequence). The CDR3 protein is CASSLISDQETQYF. In DNA form, the CDR3 reads TGTGCCAGCAGCTTGATTTCAGACCAAGAGACCCAGTACTTC.

V is TRBV11-1 and J is TRBJ2-3, with TRBD1 matching over 8 bases. Germline values: CDR1 SGHAT, CDR2 FQDESV (reference sequence). The CDR3 length is 13 residues. V shed 1 base and J 14 bases; nucleotides not matched to a gene: 8. The CDR3 bases are TGTGCCAGCAGCTTAGAGACAGGGGCTAAGGGGTATTTT. This codes for CASSLETGAKGYF. Full variable domain (rest looked up from reference TRBV11-1 and TRBJ2-3): EAEVAQSPRYKITEKSQAVAFWCDPISGHATLYWYRQILGQGPELLVQFQDESVVDDSQLPKDRFSAERLKGVDSTLKIQPAELGDSAMYLCASSLETGAKGYFGPGTRLTVL.